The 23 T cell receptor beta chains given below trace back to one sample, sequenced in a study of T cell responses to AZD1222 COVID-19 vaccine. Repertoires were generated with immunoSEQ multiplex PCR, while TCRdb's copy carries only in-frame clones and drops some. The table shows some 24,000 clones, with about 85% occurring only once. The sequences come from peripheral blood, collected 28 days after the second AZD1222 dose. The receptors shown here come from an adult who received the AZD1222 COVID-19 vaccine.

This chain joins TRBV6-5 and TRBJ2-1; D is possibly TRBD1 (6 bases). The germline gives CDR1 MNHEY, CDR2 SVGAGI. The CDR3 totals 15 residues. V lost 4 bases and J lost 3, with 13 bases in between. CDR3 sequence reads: CASSSWDISYNEQFF. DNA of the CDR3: TGTGCCAGCAGTTCGTGGGACATAAGCTACAATGAGCAGTTCTTC.

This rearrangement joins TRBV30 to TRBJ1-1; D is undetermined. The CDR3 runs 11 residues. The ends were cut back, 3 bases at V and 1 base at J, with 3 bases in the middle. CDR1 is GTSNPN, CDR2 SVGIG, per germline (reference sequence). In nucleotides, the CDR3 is TGTGCCTGGAGACAGAACACTGAAGCTTTCTTT. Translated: CAWRQNTEAFF.

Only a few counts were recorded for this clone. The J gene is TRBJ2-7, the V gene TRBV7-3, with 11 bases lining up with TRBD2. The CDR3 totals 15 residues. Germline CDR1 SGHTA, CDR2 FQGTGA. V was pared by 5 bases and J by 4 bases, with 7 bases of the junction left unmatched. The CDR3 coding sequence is TGTGCCAGCAGCCCTACTAGCGGGAGTGTTTACGAGCAGTACTTC. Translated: CASSPTSGSVYEQYF.

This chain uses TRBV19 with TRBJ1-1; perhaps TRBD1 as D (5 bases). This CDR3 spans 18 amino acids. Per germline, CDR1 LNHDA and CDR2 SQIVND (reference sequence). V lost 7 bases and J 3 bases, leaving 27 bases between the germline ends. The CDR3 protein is CASKGGGWLGSPDTEAFF. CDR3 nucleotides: TGTGCCAGTAAGGGCGGGGGTTGGCTTGGTTCTCCGGACACTGAAGCTTTCTTT. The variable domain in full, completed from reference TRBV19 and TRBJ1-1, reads DGGITQSPKYLFRKEGQNVTLSCEQNLNHDAMYWYRQDPGQGLRLIYYSQIVNDFQKGDIAEGYSVSREKKESFPLTVTSAQKNPTAFYLCASKGGGWLGSPDTEAFFGQGTRLTVV.

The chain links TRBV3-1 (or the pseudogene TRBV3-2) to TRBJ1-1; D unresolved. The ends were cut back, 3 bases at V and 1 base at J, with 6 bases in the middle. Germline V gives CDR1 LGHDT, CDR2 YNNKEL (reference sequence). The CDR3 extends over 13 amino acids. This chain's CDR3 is CASSQWGNTEAFF. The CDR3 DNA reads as TGTGCCAGCAGCCAGTGGGGGAACACTGAAGCTTTCTTT.

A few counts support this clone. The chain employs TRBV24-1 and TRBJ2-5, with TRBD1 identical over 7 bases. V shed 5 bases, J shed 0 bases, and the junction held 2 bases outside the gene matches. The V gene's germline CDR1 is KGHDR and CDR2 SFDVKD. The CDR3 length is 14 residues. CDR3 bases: TGTGCCACCAGTGCGACAGGGTACCAAGAGACCCAGTACTTC. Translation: CATSATGYQETQYF.

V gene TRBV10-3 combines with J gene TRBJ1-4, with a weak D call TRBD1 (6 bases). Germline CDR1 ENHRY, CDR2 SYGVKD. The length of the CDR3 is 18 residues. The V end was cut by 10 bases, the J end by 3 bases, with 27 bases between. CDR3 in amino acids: CANPSRTAPPGANEKLFF. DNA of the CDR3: TGTGCCAACCCGTCCCGGACCGCGCCTCCAGGGGCTAATGAAAAACTGTTTTTT.

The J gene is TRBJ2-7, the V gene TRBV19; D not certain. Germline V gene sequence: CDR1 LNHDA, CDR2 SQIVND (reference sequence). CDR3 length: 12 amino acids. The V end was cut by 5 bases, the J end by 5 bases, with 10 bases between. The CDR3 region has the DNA TGTGCCAGTAGTCAGAACTCGGACGAGCAGTACTTC. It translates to CASSQNSDEQYF.

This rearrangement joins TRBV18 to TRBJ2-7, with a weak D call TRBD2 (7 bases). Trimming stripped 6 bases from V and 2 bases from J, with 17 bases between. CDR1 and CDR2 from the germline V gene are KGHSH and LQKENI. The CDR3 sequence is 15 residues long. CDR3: CASSPPAGAAYEQYF. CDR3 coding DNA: TGTGCCAGCTCCCCCCCGGCGGGGGCTGCCTACGAGCAGTACTTC.

This CDR3 reads CASSLQVAGGPWGEQYF. DNA of the CDR3: TGTGCCAGCAGCTTACAGGTAGCGGGAGGGCCCTGGGGGGAGCAGTACTTC. The chain combines TRBV11-2 with TRBJ2-7; 11 bases map to TRBD2. The V gene's germline CDR1 is SGHAT and CDR2 FQNNGV. The trim removed 2 bases at V and 7 bases at J, leaving 13 bases unmatched. There are 17 residues in the CDR3.

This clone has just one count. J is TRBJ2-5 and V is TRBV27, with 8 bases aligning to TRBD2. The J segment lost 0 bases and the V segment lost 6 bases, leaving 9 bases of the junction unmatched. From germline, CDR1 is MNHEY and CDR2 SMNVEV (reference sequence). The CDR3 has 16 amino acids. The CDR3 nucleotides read TGTGCCAGCAGACTTGCGGGGGGCGGGGACCAAGAGACCCAGTACTTC. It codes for CASRLAGGGDQETQYF.

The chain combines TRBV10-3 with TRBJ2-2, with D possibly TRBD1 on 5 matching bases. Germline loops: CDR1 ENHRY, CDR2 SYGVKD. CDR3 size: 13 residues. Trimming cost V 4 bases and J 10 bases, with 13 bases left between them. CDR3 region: CAISAGGHTELFF. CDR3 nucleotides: TGTGCCATCAGTGCAGGCGGACACACGGAGCTGTTTTTT.

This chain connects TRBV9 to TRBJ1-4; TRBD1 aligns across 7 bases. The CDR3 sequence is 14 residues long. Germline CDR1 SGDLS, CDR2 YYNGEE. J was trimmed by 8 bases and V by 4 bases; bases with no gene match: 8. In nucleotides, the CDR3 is TGTGCCAGCAGCCAGAATCGACAGGGAGAAAAACTGTTTTTT. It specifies CASSQNRQGEKLFF.

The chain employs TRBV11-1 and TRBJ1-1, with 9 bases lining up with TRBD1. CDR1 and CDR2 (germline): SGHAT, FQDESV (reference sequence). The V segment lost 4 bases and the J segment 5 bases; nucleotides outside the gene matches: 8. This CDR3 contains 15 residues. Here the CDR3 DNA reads TGTGCCAGCAGCTCAAGAACAGGGGGCTGGACTGAAGCTTTCTTT. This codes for CASSSRTGGWTEAFF. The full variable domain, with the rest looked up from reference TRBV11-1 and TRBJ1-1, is EAEVAQSPRYKITEKSQAVAFWCDPISGHATLYWYRQILGQGPELLVQFQDESVVDDSQLPKDRFSAERLKGVDSTLKIQPAELGDSAMYLCASSSRTGGWTEAFFGQGTRLTVV.

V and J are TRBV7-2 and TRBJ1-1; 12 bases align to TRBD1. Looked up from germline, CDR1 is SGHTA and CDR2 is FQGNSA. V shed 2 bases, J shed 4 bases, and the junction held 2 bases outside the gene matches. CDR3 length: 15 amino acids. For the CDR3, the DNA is TGTGCCAGCAGCTTATGGGGACAGGGGGCCACTGAAGCTTTCTTT. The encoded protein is CASSLWGQGATEAFF.

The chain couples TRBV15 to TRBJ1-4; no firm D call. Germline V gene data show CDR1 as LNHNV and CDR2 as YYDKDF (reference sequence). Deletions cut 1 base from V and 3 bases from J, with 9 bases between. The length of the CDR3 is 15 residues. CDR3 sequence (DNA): TGTGCCACCAGCAGAGGGGGAAGACCTAATGAAAAACTGTTTTTT. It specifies CATSRGGRPNEKLFF.

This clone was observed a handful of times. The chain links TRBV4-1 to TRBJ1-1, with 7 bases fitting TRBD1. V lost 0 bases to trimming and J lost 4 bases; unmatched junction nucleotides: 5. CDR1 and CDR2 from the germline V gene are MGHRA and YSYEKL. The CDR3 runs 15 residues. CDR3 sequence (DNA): TGCGCCAGCAGCCAAGATCCAGGGGGGGGCACTGAAGCTTTCTTT. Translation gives CASSQDPGGGTEAFF.

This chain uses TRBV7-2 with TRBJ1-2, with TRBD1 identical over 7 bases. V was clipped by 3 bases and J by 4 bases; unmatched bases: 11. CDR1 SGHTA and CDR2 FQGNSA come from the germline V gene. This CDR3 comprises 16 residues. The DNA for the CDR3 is TGTGCCAGCAGCTTCCTGGGCGACAGGGACTCCTATGGCTACACCTTC. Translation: CASSFLGDRDSYGYTF.

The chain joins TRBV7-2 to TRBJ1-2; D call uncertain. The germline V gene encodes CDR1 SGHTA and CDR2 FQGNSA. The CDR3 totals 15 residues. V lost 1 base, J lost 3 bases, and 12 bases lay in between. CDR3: CASSLDGRPYYGYTF. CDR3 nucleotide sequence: TGTGCCAGCAGCTTAGACGGAAGGCCGTACTATGGCTACACCTTC.

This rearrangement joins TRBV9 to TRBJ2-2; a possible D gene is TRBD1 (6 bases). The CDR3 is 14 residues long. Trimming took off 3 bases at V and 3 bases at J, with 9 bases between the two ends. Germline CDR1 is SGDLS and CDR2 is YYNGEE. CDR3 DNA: TGTGCCAGCAGCGCAGGGGTAGACACCGGGGAGCTGTTTTTT. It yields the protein CASSAGVDTGELFF.

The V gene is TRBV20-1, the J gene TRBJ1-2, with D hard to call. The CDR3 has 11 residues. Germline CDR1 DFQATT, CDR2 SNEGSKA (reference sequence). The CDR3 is CRVDGNYGYTF. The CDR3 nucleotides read TGCAGGGTCGACGGCAACTATGGCTACACCTTC.

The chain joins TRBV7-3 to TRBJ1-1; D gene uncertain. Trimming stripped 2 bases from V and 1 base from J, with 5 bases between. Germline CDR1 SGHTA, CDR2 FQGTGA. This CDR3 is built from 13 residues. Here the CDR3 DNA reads TGTGCCAGCAGCTTATCAGCGAACACTGAAGCTTTCTTT. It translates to CASSLSANTEAFF.

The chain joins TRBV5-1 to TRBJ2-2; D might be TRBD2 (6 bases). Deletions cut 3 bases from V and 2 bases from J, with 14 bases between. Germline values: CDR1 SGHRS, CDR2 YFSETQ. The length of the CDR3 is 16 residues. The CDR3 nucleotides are TGCGCCAGCAGCTCAGGAGCGGGCTTCAACACCGGGGAGCTGTTTTTT. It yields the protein CASSSGAGFNTGELFF.